These T cell receptor beta chains were read from a single sample in a study of early T cells in non-severe SARS-CoV-2 infection. In TCRdb, the 5' RACE reads were re-called with MiXCR into one record per CDR3 protein. The table includes roughly 52,000 distinct CDR3 sequences, more than 6.5% detected once. The source material was whole blood, sampled at baseline. The receptors come from an adult who was a healthcare worker with PCR-confirmed SARS-CoV-2 infection or an uninfected control (not recorded which). The CDR3 runs from the conserved cysteine through the conserved F or W. The D gene is left open where the match is weak. Not every row has a clone size; where given, it reads once, few, many or a size class.

.,TRBV15,TRBJ2-1,.,TGTGCCACCAGCAGGGGCGGTACGGGCCTCTCCTACAATGAGCAGTTCTTC,CATSRGGTGLSYNEQFF
many,TRBV19,TRBJ2-1,TRBD1,TGTGCCAGTCGGACAGGGCCCTACAATGAGCAGTTCTTC,CASRTGPYNEQFF
.,TRBV3-1,TRBJ2-5,.,TGTGCCAGCAGCCAACTCCTAACTTGGGAAGAGACCCAGTACTTC,CASSQLLTWEETQYF
few,TRBV2,TRBJ2-3,TRBD1,TGTGCCAGCCGGCCGGGACAGGGGGTGAATACGCAGTATTTT,CASRPGQGVNTQYF
.,TRBV6-5,TRBJ2-2,TRBD1,TGTGCCAGCAAGATCGGGACAGCGAACACCGGGGAGCTGTTTTTT,CASKIGTANTGELFF
few,TRBV25-1,TRBJ2-3,.,TGTGCCAGCAGGCCCCCTGGAACAGATACGCAGTATTTT,CASRPPGTDTQYF
.,TRBV7-2,TRBJ1-4,.,TGTGCCAGCAGCTTGAACGGGGGGAACCTACTTGAAAAACTGTTTTTT,CASSLNGGNLLEKLFF
few,TRBV15,TRBJ2-2,.,TGTGCCACCAGCAGACCTAGGAACACCGGGGAGCTGTTTTTT,CATSRPRNTGELFF
.,TRBV7-2,TRBJ2-7,.,TGTGCCAGCAGCTCCCCTTTGGGGAGACTCTACGAGCAGTACTTC,CASSSPLGRLYEQYF
few,TRBV12-3/TRBV12-4,TRBJ1-2,TRBD1,TGTGCCAGCAGTACAGGGGGCTATGGCTACACCTTC,CASSTGGYGYTF
many,TRBV4-3,TRBJ1-6,TRBD1,TGCGCCAGCAGCCCGGACAGGGTTCCGAATTCACCCCTCCACTTT,CASSPDRVPNSPLHF
few,TRBV12-3/TRBV12-4,TRBJ1-2,TRBD1,TGTGCCAGCAGCCCTGGGACAGGGGGGGGCTATGGCTACACCTTC,CASSPGTGGGYGYTF
once,TRBV4-2,TRBJ1-2,.,TGTGCCAGCAGCCAAGCAGGGAGGTATGGCTACACCTTC,CASSQAGRYGYTF
.,TRBV12-3/TRBV12-4,TRBJ2-1,.,TGTGCCAGCAGCCCTTCGCCCATATACAATGAGCAGTTCTTC,CASSPSPIYNEQFF
.,TRBV5-1,TRBJ2-5,TRBD1,TGCGCCAGCAGCACCGGGACAGTAATCCAAGAGACCCAGTACTTC,CASSTGTVIQETQYF
many,TRBV28,TRBJ1-6,.,TGTGCCAGCAGTGGACGCAGGTGGGGTTCACCCCTCCACTTT,CASSGRRWGSPLHF
.,TRBV18,TRBJ2-7,.,TGTGCCAGCTCAAAACAGGGCTACGAGCAGTACTTC,CASSKQGYEQYF
.,TRBV7-2,TRBJ1-5,TRBD1,TGTGCCAGCAGCCCCCCGACAGGGGCGATCAGCAATCAGCCCCAGCATTTT,CASSPPTGAISNQPQHF
few,TRBV5-1,TRBJ2-1,.,TGCGCCAGCAGAACAGGGCTGACTGAAAAGCAGTTCTTC,CASRTGLTEKQFF
many,TRBV5-4,TRBJ1-1,.,TGTGCCAGCAGCTTGGCCCCAGTGAACACTGAAGCTTTCTTT,CASSLAPVNTEAFF
few,TRBV19,TRBJ1-2,.,TGTGCCAGTAGCTTCGTTCCGGGCGGCTACACCTTC,CASSFVPGGYTF
few,TRBV5-4,TRBJ2-3,TRBD2,TGTGCCAGCAGCGAACGACTAGCGGGGGGCACAGATACGCAGTATTTT,CASSERLAGGTDTQYF
few,TRBV6-2/TRBV6-3,TRBJ2-7,.,TGTGCCAGCAGTTACCCACTGGGATACGAGCAGTACTTC,CASSYPLGYEQYF
many,TRBV11-2,TRBJ1-1,TRBD1,TGTGCCAGCAGCAGGGGACAGGGGAGCACTGAAGCTTTCTTT,CASSRGQGSTEAFF
many,TRBV6-6,TRBJ2-3,.,TGTGCCAGCAGTTACGACAGACCTCCTAGCACAGATACGCAGTATTTT,CASSYDRPPSTDTQYF
.,TRBV29-1,TRBJ2-5,.,TGCAGCGTTGAAACTCTCCAGGGCAGAGAGACCCAGTACTTC,CSVETLQGRETQYF
.,TRBV6-2/TRBV6-3,TRBJ2-1,.,TGTGCCAGCACCGAGAGGGGGACTGGGAACAATGAGCAGTTCTTC,CASTERGTGNNEQFF